This passage covers 17 T cell receptor beta chains from one sample sequenced in a study of blood T cell repertoires in COVID-19. Generated by immunoSEQ multiplex PCR, the TCRdb table keeps only in-frame clones and is missing some. The sample shows 30,000 to 50,000 clones, more than 80% of them seen only once. Sequenced input: peripheral blood. The origin of the receptors is a man aged 45-65 years with active or convalescent COVID-19.

This chain joins TRBV5-4 and TRBJ2-3, with no clear D. The V gene's germline CDR1 is SGHNT and CDR2 YYREEE (reference sequence). V lost 6 bases, J lost 0 bases, and 11 bases lay in between. There are 14 residues in the CDR3. CDR3 in DNA: TGTGCCAGCAAAGGCTGGGCGAGCACAGATACGCAGTATTTT. It is translated as CASKGWASTDTQYF.

The chain has TRBV11-2 and TRBJ2-7, with 7 bases that match TRBD1. In germline, CDR1 is SGHAT, CDR2 FQNNGV. After removal of 5 bases from V and 4 bases from J, the junction contained 8 bases not matched to a gene. The CDR3 is 14 residues long. As DNA, the CDR3 is TGTGCCAGCAGCCTCGGTGGGACAGCTTACGAGCAGTACTTC. Amino acid sequence: CASSLGGTAYEQYF.

In this sample, this clone turned up once. The V and J genes are TRBV6-6 and TRBJ1-3, with D possibly TRBD1 on 5 matching bases. The CDR3 totals 15 residues. V was cut by 6 bases and J by 0 bases, with 12 bases left in between. The germline V gene has CDR1 MNHNY and CDR2 SVGAGI (reference sequence). CDR3: CASRQVMGSGNTIYF. The CDR3 DNA reads TGTGCCAGCAGACAGGTGATGGGCTCTGGAAACACCATATATTTT.

V gene TRBV9 combines with J gene TRBJ1-1; TRBD1 might be the D (5 bases). Germline V gene lookup returns CDR1 SGDLS and CDR2 YYNGEE. This CDR3 has 14 residues. V was clipped by 3 bases and J by 6 bases, with 15 bases between them. The CDR3 loop reads CASSAAGADSEAFF. The CDR3 DNA sequence: TGTGCCAGCAGCGCCGCTGGGGCCGACTCTGAAGCTTTCTTT.

The chain's CDR3 is CASSRVLTSGGLHTGELFF. The CDR3, as DNA: TGTGCCAGCAGCAGAGTATTGACTAGCGGGGGGTTGCACACCGGGGAGCTGTTTTTT. The V call is TRBV7-6, the J call TRBJ2-2; 13 nucleotides align to TRBD2. J lost 3 bases, V lost 5 bases, and 12 bases had no gene match. This CDR3 comprises 19 residues. The V gene's germline CDR1 is SGHVS and CDR2 FNYEAQ.

The chain joins TRBV2 to TRBJ2-1; 8 nucleotides line up with TRBD2. The germline V gene has CDR1 SNHLY and CDR2 FYNNEI. Trimming removed 2 bases from V and 7 bases from J; junction bases left unmatched: 7. The CDR3 extends over 15 amino acids. The CDR3 nucleotides read TGTGCCAGCAGTGAATGGCTAGCGGGCGGTAATGAGCAGTTCTTC. It is translated as CASSEWLAGGNEQFF.

V is TRBV2 and J is TRBJ2-5, with 7 positions matching TRBD2. Germline CDR1 and CDR2: SNHLY and FYNNEI. The V and J ends lost 6 bases and 3 bases, in that order; junction bases with no gene match: 7. This CDR3 region has 14 residues. The CDR3 bases are TGTGCCAGCAGACGGGGAAGCGGGGAAGAGACCCAGTACTTC. It yields the protein CASRRGSGEETQYF.

The V and J genes are TRBV19 and TRBJ1-1, with D hard to call. V lost 8 bases and J 2 bases, leaving 15 bases between the germline ends. The CDR3 length is 14 residues. Germline V gene data show CDR1 as LNHDA and CDR2 as SQIVND (reference sequence). The CDR3 nucleotides are TGTGCCAGTGGAGGACCGGGAACCAACACTGAAGCTTTCTTT. This sequence encodes CASGGPGTNTEAFF.

The chain has TRBV27 and TRBJ2-1; tentatively, D is TRBD1 (6 bases). The V gene's germline CDR1 is MNHEY and CDR2 SMNVEV (reference sequence). The ends were cut back, 6 bases at V and 6 bases at J, with 12 bases in the middle. The CDR3 consists of 13 residues. This chain's CDR3 is CASRPDRINEQFF. The CDR3 DNA reads as TGTGCCAGCAGGCCCGACAGGATCAATGAGCAGTTCTTC.

This chain uses TRBV2 with TRBJ1-2; 9 bases are shared with TRBD1. J gave up 6 bases and V 6 bases, and 8 bases lay outside the gene matches. Germline CDR1 SNHLY, CDR2 FYNNEI. CDR3 length equals 14 residues. CDR3 DNA: TGTGCCAGCAGAACTACCGGGACAGGGAATGGCTACACCTTC. It translates to CASRTTGTGNGYTF.

The gene calls are TRBV5-3 and TRBJ1-2; unclear D gene. TRBV5-3 has ORF status, its function being uncertain. The CDR3 runs 14 residues. V gave up 2 bases and J gave up 4 bases, with 12 bases separating them. CDR3 in DNA: TGTGCCAGAAGCTTTAGCGGGTCCGCCTATGGCTACACCTTC. Translation: CARSFSGSAYGYTF.

The genes are TRBV7-8 and TRBJ1-2; 8 bases line up with TRBD1. Trimming at V came to 6 bases and at J to 5 bases, leaving 14 bases not matched to a gene. The CDR3 totals 16 residues. Germline values: CDR1 SGHVS, CDR2 FQNEAQ. CDR3 in amino acids: CASSKTGEAFSYGYTF. CDR3 nucleotide sequence: TGTGCCAGCAGTAAGACAGGGGAGGCGTTCTCTTATGGCTACACCTTC.

V usage is TRBV6-5 and J usage is TRBJ2-5; 8 bases are shared with TRBD2. This CDR3 is 13 amino acids long. Germline CDR1 is MNHEY and CDR2 is SVGAGI. V was pared by 7 bases and J by 2 bases, with 3 bases of the junction left unmatched. The CDR3 sequence is CASNTGGQETQYF. The CDR3 DNA reads TGTGCCAGCAATACGGGGGGGCAAGAGACCCAGTACTTC.

In this sample, this clone turned up a few times. V usage is TRBV7-9 and J usage is TRBJ1-2; D is possibly TRBD1 (6 bases). Deletions cut 5 bases from V and 3 bases from J, with 10 bases between. CDR3 size: 13 residues. The germline CDR1 and CDR2 sequences are SEHNR and FQNEAQ (reference sequence). The CDR3 is CASSLRQDYGYTF. Here the CDR3 DNA reads TGTGCCAGCAGCCTCCGACAGGACTATGGCTACACCTTC.

The chain couples TRBV19 to TRBJ1-5; 10 bases map to TRBD1. This CDR3 comprises 15 residues. Germline CDR1 and CDR2: LNHDA and SQIVND (reference sequence). J lost 0 bases, V lost 5 bases, and 1 base had no gene match. CDR3: CASSGDRGSNQPQHF. The CDR3 DNA follows: TGTGCCAGTAGTGGGGACAGGGGTAGCAATCAGCCCCAGCATTTT. Looking up the rest from reference TRBV19 and TRBJ1-5 gives the full variable domain: DGGITQSPKYLFRKEGQNVTLSCEQNLNHDAMYWYRQDPGQGLRLIYYSQIVNDFQKGDIAEGYSVSREKKESFPLTVTSAQKNPTAFYLCASSGDRGSNQPQHFGDGTRLSIL.

The chain couples TRBV6-5 to TRBJ1-6; TRBD1 matches at 8 bases. With 8 bases clipped from V and 9 bases from J, the junction kept 3 bases outside the gene matches. Germline loops: CDR1 MNHEY, CDR2 SVGAGI. The CDR3 has 12 amino acids. CDR3 in DNA: TGTGCCAGCTCGGACAGGGCTTCACCCCTCCACTTT. Translated, it gives CASSDRASPLHF.

J is TRBJ1-5 and V is TRBV27; 7 nucleotides align to TRBD1. J was trimmed by 6 bases and V by 0 bases; bases with no gene match: 5. Germline CDR1 reads MNHEY; CDR2 reads SMNVEV (reference sequence). The CDR3 covers 15 residues. The DNA for the CDR3 is TGTGCCAGCAGTTTATCTAGAGGGGGCGGTCAGCCCCAGCATTTT. Protein: CASSLSRGGGQPQHF.